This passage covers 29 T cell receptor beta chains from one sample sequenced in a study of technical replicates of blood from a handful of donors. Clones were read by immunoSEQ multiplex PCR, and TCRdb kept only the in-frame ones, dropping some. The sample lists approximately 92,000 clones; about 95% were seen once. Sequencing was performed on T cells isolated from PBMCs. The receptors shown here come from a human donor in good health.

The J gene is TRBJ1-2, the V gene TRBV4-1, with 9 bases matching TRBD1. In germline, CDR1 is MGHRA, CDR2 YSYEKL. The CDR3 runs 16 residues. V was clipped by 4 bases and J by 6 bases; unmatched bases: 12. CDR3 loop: CASSPEDRGMVDGYTF. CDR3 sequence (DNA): TGCGCCAGCAGCCCTGAGGACAGGGGAATGGTTGATGGCTACACCTTC.

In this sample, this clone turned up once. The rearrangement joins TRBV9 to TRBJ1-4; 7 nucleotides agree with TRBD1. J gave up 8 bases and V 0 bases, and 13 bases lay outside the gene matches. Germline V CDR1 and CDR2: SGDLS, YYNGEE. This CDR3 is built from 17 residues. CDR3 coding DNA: TGTGCCAGCAGCGTAGGCGTACAGGGGCGGGGAGCAGAAAAACTGTTTTTT. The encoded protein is CASSVGVQGRGAEKLFF. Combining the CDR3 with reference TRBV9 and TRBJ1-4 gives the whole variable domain DSGVTQTPKHLITATGQRVTLRCSPRSGDLSVYWYQQSLDQGLQFLIQYYNGEERAKGNILERFSAQQFPDLHSELNLSSLELGDSALYFCASSVGVQGRGAEKLFFGSGTQLSVL.

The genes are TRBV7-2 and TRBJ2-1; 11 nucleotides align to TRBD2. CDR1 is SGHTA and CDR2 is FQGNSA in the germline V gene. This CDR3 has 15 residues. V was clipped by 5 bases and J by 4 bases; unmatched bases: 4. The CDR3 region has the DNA TGTGCCAGCAGCCTAAGACTAGCGGGATACAATGAGCAGTTCTTC. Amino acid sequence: CASSLRLAGYNEQFF.

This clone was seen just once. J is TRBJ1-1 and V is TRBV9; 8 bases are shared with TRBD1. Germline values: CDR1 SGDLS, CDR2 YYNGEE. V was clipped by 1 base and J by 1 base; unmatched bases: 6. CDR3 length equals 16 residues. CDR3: CASSVPGQVENTEAFF. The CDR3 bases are TGTGCCAGCAGCGTACCGGGACAGGTCGAGAACACTGAAGCTTTCTTT.

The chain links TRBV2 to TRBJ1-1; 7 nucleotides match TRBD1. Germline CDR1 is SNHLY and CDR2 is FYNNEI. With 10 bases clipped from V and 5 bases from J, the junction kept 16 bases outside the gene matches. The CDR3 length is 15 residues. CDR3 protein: CATIPVNRGETEAFF. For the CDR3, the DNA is TGTGCCACCATACCGGTTAACAGGGGAGAAACTGAAGCTTTCTTT.

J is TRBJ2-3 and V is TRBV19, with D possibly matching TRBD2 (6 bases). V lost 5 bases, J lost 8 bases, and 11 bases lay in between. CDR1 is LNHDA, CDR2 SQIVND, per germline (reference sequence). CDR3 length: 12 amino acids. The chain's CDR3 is CASSHGTLTQYF. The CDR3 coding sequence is TGTGCCAGTAGTCACGGGACTCTTACGCAGTATTTT.

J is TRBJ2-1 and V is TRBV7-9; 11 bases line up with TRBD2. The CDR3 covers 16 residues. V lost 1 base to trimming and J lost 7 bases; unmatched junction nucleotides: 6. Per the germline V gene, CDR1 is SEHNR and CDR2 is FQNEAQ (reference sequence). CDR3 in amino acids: CASSLGMTSGKNEQFF. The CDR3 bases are TGTGCCAGCAGCTTAGGTATGACTAGCGGGAAAAATGAGCAGTTCTTC. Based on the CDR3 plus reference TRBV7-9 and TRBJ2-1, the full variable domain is DTGVSQNPRHKITKRGQNVTFRCDPISEHNRLYWYRQTLGQGPEFLTYFQNEAQLEKSRLLSDRFSAERPKGSFSTLEIQRTEQGDSAMYLCASSLGMTSGKNEQFFGPGTRLTVL.

The CDR3 sequence is CASSLDRLGTSGSAGDTQYF. The CDR3 coding sequence is TGTGCCAGCAGCTTAGATCGTCTAGGGACTAGCGGGAGCGCGGGGGATACGCAGTATTTT. The J gene is TRBJ2-3, the V gene TRBV11-3; 14 positions agree with TRBD2. The germline V gene has CDR1 SGHNT and CDR2 YENEEA. The CDR3 spans 20 residues. V shed 0 bases and J 6 bases; nucleotides not matched to a gene: 14.

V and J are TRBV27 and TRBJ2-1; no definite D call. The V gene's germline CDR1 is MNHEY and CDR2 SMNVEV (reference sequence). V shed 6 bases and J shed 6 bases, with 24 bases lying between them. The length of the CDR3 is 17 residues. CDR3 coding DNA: TGTGCCAGCAGCAATTCATTCCCGGCTAGACCGGGCAATGAGCAGTTCTTC. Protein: CASSNSFPARPGNEQFF.

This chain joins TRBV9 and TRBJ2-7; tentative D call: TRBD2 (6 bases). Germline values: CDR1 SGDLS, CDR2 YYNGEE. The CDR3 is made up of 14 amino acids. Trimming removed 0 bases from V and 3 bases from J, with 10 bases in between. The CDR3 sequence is CASSVGTAGYEQYF. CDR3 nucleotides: TGTGCCAGCAGCGTAGGAACAGCGGGCTACGAGCAGTACTTC. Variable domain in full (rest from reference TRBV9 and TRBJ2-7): DSGVTQTPKHLITATGQRVTLRCSPRSGDLSVYWYQQSLDQGLQFLIQYYNGEERAKGNILERFSAQQFPDLHSELNLSSLELGDSALYFCASSVGTAGYEQYFGPGTRLTVT.

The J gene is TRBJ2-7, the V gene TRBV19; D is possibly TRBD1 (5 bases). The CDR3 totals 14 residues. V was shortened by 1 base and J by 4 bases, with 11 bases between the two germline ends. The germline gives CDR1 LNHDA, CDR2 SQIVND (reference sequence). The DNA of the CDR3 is TGTGCCAGTAGTATAGGGACAACCGGATACGAGCAGTACTTC. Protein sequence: CASSIGTTGYEQYF.

The CDR3 region is CASSRRDRDNQPQHF. The CDR3, as DNA: TGTGCCAGCAGTAGACGGGACAGGGATAATCAGCCCCAGCATTTT. The V call is TRBV2, the J call TRBJ1-5, with TRBD1 matching over 9 bases. The CDR3 length is 15 residues. The V gene end was trimmed by 5 bases and the J gene end by 4 bases; junction bases not matched to a gene: 6. Germline lookup yields CDR1 SNHLY and CDR2 FYNNEI.

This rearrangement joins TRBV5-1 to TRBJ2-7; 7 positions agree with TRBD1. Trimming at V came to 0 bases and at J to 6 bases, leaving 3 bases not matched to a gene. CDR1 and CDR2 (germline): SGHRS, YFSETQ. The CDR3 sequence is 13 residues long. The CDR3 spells CASSLGQGVEQYF. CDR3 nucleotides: TGCGCCAGCAGCTTGGGGCAGGGGGTCGAGCAGTACTTC.

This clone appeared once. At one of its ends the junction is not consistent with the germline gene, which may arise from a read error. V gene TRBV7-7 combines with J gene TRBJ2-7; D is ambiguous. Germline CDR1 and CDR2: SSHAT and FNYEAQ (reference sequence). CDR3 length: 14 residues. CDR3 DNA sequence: TGTGCTAGCAGCCCGTCAGGTTCCCCCTACGAGCAGTACTTC. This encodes CASSPSGSPYEQYF. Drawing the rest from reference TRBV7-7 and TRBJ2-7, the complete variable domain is GAGVSQSPRYKVTKRGQDVTLRCDPISSHATLYWYQQALGQGPEFLTYFNYEAQPDKSGLPSDRFSAERPEGSISTLTIQRTEQRDSAMYRCASSPSGSPYEQYFGPGTRLTVT.

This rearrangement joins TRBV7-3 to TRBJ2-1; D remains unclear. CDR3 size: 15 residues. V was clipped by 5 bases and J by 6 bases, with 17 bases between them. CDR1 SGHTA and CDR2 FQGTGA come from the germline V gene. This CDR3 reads CASSPNRVFGNEQFF. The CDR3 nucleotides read TGTGCCAGCAGCCCAAACCGGGTTTTTGGCAATGAGCAGTTCTTC.

The CDR3 spells CASSLDQGSGTDTQYF. The CDR3 nucleotides are TGTGCCAGCAGCTTGGACCAGGGGTCCGGCACAGATACGCAGTATTTT. The genes are TRBV5-4 and TRBJ2-3; TRBD1 might be the D (6 bases). Trimming removed 0 bases from V and 1 base from J, with 12 bases in between. The CDR3 has 16 residues. Germline CDR1 and CDR2: SGHNT and YYREEE (reference sequence).

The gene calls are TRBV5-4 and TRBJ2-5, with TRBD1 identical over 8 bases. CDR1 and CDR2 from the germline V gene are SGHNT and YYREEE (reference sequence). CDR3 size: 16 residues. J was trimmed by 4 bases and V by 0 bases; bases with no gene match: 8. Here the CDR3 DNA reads TGTGCCAGCAGCTTGGCCCTATCAGGGGGCGGAGAGACCCAGTACTTC. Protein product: CASSLALSGGGETQYF.

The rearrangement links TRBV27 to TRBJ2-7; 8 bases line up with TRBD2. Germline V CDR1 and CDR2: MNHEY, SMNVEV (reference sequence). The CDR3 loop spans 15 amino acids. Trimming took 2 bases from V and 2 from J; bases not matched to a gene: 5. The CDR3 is CASSLTAGAPYEQYF. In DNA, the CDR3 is TGTGCCAGCAGTTTAACAGCGGGAGCCCCCTACGAGCAGTACTTC.

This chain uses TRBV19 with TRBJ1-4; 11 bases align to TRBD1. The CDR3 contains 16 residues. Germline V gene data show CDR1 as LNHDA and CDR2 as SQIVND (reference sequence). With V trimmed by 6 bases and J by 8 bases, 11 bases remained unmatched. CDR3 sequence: CASSDLRTGGLEKLFF. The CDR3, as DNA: TGTGCCAGTAGCGATCTCCGGACAGGGGGCTTAGAAAAACTGTTTTTT.

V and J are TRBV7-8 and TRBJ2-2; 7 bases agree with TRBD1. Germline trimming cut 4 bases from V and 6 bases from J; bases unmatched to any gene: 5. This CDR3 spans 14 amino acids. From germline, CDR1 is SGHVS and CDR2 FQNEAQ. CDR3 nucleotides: TGTGCCAGCAGCTCGACAGGGTTGTCCGGGGAGCTGTTTTTT. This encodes CASSSTGLSGELFF.

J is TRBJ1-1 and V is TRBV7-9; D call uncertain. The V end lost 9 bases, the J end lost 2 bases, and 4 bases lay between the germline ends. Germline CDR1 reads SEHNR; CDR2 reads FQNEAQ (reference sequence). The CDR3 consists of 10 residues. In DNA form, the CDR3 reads TGTGCCAGTAGAAACACTGAAGCTTTCTTT. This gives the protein CASRNTEAFF.

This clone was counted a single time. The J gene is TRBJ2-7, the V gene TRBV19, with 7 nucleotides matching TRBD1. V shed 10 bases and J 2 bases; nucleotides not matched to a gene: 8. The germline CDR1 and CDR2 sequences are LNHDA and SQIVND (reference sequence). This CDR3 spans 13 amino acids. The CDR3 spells CATVGQETYEQYF. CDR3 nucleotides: TGTGCCACAGTAGGACAGGAGACCTACGAGCAGTACTTC.

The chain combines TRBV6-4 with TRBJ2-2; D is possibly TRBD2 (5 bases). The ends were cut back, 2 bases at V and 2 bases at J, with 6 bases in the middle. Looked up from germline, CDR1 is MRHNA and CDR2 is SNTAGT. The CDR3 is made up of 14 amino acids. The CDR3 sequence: CASSDEGNTGELFF. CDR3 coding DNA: TGTGCCAGCAGTGACGAGGGAAACACCGGGGAGCTGTTTTTT.

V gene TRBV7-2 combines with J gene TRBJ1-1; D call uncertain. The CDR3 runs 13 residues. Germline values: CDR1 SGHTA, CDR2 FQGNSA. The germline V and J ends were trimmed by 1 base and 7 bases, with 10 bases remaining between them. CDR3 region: CASSLGQVLEAFF. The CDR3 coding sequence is TGTGCCAGCAGCTTAGGGCAGGTCCTTGAAGCTTTCTTT.

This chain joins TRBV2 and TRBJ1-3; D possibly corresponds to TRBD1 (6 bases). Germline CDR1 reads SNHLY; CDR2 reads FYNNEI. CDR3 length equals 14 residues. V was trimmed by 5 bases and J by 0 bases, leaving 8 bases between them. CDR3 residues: CASSTGPSGNTIYF. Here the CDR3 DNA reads TGTGCCAGCAGTACAGGGCCCTCTGGAAACACCATATATTTT.

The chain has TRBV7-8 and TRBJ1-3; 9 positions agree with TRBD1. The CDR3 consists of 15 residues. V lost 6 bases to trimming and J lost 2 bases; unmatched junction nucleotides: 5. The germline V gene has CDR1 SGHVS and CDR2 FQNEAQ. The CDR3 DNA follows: TGTGCCAGCAGATACGGGGACAGGGCTGGAAACACCATATATTTT. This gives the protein CASRYGDRAGNTIYF.

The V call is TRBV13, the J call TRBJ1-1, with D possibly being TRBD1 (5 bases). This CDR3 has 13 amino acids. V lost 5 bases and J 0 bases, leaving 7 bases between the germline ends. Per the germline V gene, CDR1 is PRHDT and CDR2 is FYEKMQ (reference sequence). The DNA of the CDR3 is TGTGCCAGCAGCCCGACAGTGAACACTGAAGCTTTCTTT. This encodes CASSPTVNTEAFF. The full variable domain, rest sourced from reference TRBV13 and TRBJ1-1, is AAGVIQSPRHLIKEKRETATLKCYPIPRHDTVYWYQQGPGQDPQFLISFYEKMQSDKGSIPDRFSAQQFSDYHSELNMSSLELGDSALYFCASSPTVNTEAFFGQGTRLTVV.

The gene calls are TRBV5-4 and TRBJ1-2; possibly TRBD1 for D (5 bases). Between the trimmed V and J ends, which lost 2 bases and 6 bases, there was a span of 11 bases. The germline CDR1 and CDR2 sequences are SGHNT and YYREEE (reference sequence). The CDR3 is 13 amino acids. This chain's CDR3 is CASSFPIGDGYTF. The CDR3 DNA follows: TGTGCCAGCAGCTTCCCAATAGGGGATGGCTACACCTTC.

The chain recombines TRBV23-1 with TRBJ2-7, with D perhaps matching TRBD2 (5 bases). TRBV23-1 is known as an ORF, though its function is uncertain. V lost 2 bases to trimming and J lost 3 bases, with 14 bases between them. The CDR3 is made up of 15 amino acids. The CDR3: CASSQGGGPHYEQYF. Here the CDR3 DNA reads TGCGCCAGCAGTCAAGGCGGAGGACCTCACTACGAGCAGTACTTC.